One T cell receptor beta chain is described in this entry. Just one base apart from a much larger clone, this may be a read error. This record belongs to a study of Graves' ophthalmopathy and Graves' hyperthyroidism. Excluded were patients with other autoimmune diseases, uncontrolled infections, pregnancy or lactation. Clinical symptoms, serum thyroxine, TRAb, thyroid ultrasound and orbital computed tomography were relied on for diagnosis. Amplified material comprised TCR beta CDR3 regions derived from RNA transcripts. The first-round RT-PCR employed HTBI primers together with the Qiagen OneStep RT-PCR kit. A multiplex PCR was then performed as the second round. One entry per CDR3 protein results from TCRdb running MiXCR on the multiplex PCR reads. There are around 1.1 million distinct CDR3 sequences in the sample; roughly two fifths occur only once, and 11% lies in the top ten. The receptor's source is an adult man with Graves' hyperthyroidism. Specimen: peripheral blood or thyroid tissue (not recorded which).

The CDR3 sequence is CASSPPDRGTETQYF. DNA for the CDR3: TGTGCCAGCAGCCCACCGGACAGGGGAACCGAGACCCAGTACTTC. The rearrangement uses TRBV7-9 and TRBJ2-5; TRBD1 agrees at 9 bases. This CDR3 has 15 amino acids. Germline CDR1 reads SEHNR; CDR2 reads FQNEAQ (reference sequence). J gave up 5 bases and V 5 bases, and 9 bases lay outside the gene matches.